This entry lists 10 T cell receptor beta chains sequenced from one sample in a study of PD-1 blockade in classical Hodgkin lymphoma. As to time point: newly diagnosed, previously untreated cHL patient sample. Using immunoSEQ multiplex PCR, the repertoire was profiled, and TCRdb retains in-frame clones only, with some absent. The sample records tens of thousands of clones, around 94% being singletons. The sample comprised peripheral blood mononuclear cells (PBMCs). These receptors were collected from a human donor with classical Hodgkin lymphoma.

V and J are TRBV5-4 and TRBJ2-4; 8 bases fit TRBD2. Germline lookup yields CDR1 SGHNT and CDR2 YYREEE (reference sequence). CDR3 length: 14 amino acids. With 3 bases clipped from V and 4 bases from J, the junction kept 3 bases outside the gene matches. The DNA of the CDR3 is TGTGCCAGCAGCTCGGGGGGGCTGAAAAACATTCAGTACTTC. Protein sequence: CASSSGGLKNIQYF.

CDR3: CASSHPSDRGIGYTF. The CDR3 DNA is TGCGCCAGCAGTCACCCCTCGGACAGGGGGATCGGCTACACCTTC. The J gene is TRBJ1-2, the V gene TRBV23-1, with TRBD1 identical over 10 bases. TRBV23-1 is an ORF for which the function is uncertain. CDR3 length: 15 residues. J was trimmed by 8 bases and V by 3 bases; bases with no gene match: 9.

V usage is TRBV11-3 and J usage is TRBJ2-1; 7 bases agree with TRBD1. Germline V gives CDR1 SGHNT, CDR2 YENEEA. With V trimmed by 5 bases and J by 0 bases, 7 bases remained unmatched. The CDR3 sequence is 16 residues long. CDR3 nucleotide sequence: TGTGCCAGCAGCCCGCGACAGGGCAACTCCTACAATGAGCAGTTCTTC. This codes for CASSPRQGNSYNEQFF.

The chain is built from TRBV6-4 and TRBJ2-7; 7 nucleotides align to TRBD1. CDR3 length equals 18 residues. V gave up 5 bases and J gave up 3 bases; unmatched junction bases: 19. The V gene's germline CDR1 is MRHNA and CDR2 SNTAGT. The CDR3 nucleotides are TGTGCCAGCAGTCTAGGGGGACAGTCACCAGTCGTTGGCTACGAGCAGTACTTC. It translates to CASSLGGQSPVVGYEQYF.

This clone was seen only once. V gene TRBV5-1 combines with J gene TRBJ2-3; D tentatively reads TRBD1 or TRBD2 (5 bases each). Germline V gene data show CDR1 as SGHRS and CDR2 as YFSETQ. The ends were cut back, 1 base at V and 1 base at J, with 10 bases in the middle. The CDR3 covers 15 residues. CDR3 sequence reads: CASSLSRGGTDTQYF. The CDR3 bases are TGCGCCAGCAGCTTGAGTCGGGGCGGCACAGATACGCAGTATTTT.

The chain uses TRBV4-3 and TRBJ2-5, with TRBD2 identical over 16 bases. Germline CDR1 and CDR2: LGHNA and YSLEER. J lost 5 bases, V lost 3 bases, and 15 bases had no gene match. This CDR3 has 20 residues. The CDR3 sequence: CASSQAKIWGLAGGLETQYF. The CDR3 nucleotides read TGCGCCAGCAGCCAGGCTAAGATTTGGGGACTAGCGGGGGGGCTGGAGACCCAGTACTTC.

J is TRBJ2-7 and V is TRBV6-5; a weak D match, TRBD2 (6 bases). CDR1 MNHEY and CDR2 SVGAGI come from the germline V gene. V was trimmed by 6 bases and J by 2 bases, leaving 17 bases between them. The CDR3 extends over 15 amino acids. The CDR3 DNA sequence: TGTGCCAGCAGCCCTAGGAGGGCGAGCACCTACGAGCAGTACTTC. Protein product: CASSPRRASTYEQYF.

This clone is a singleton in its sample. The chain joins TRBV5-6 to TRBJ2-1, with D possibly matching TRBD2 (5 bases). CDR1 and CDR2 (germline): SGHDT, YYEEEE. This CDR3 is 14 amino acids long. The ends were cut back, 3 bases at V and 3 bases at J, with 10 bases in the middle. The CDR3 is CASSSGIGYNEQFF. The CDR3 bases are TGTGCCAGCAGCTCGGGAATCGGCTACAATGAGCAGTTCTTC.

The chain links TRBV18 to TRBJ1-5; TRBD1 is a possible D gene (5 bases). Germline V gene data show CDR1 as KGHSH and CDR2 as LQKENI. V gave up 3 bases and J gave up 0 bases, with 9 bases separating them. This CDR3 is 15 amino acids long. CDR3 region: CASSPTVNSNQPQHF. The CDR3, as DNA: TGTGCCAGCTCACCGACAGTTAATAGCAATCAGCCCCAGCATTTT.

The V call is TRBV9, the J call TRBJ2-2; TRBD2 aligns across 8 bases. Germline lookup yields CDR1 SGDLS and CDR2 YYNGEE. This CDR3 has 19 amino acids. The trim removed 0 bases at V and 1 base at J, leaving 11 bases unmatched. The chain's CDR3 is CASSVEVRSAGVNTGELFF. CDR3 bases: TGTGCCAGCAGCGTAGAAGTAAGGTCAGCGGGGGTGAACACCGGGGAGCTGTTTTTT.